This entry lists 5 T cell receptor beta chains sequenced from one sample in a study of T-cell memory formation after mild COVID-19. TCRdb fed the 5' RACE reads into MiXCR, producing one record per CDR3 protein. Of 250,000 to 300,000 distinct CDR3 sequences listed, 15% to 20% are singletons. Sequenced material: PBMCs or a T cell subset sorted from them (not recorded which). The receptors derive from a man aged 18 to 29 who had mild COVID-19 (a few samples of this study predate the infection). Cell type and time point are not known.

V gene TRBV5-1 combines with J gene TRBJ2-3, with D possibly TRBD2 on 6 matching bases. V lost 4 bases to trimming and J lost 0 bases, with 9 bases between them. The CDR3 is 14 amino acids. Germline assignment: CDR1 SGHRS and CDR2 YFSETQ. The CDR3 protein is CASSRRGSTDTQYF. The CDR3 nucleotides read TGCGCCAGCAGCCGCCGGGGGAGCACAGATACGCAGTATTTT.

The CDR3 coding sequence is TGCAGTGCTAGAGAGAGGGCGGGGCTGGTGAACACTGAAGCTTTCTTT. Translation: CSARERAGLVNTEAFF. The genes are TRBV20-1 and TRBJ1-1, with D maybe TRBD1 (5 bases). Germline CDR1 reads DFQATT; CDR2 reads SNEGSKA (reference sequence). CDR3 size: 16 residues. Trimming shortened V by 0 bases and J by 0 bases, and 14 bases separated the two germline ends.

In this sample, this clonotype turned up a few times. The chain carries TRBV29-1 and TRBJ2-2, with D unclear. The CDR3 is made up of 11 amino acids. The V gene lost 5 bases and the J gene lost 7 bases, with 8 bases spanning the gap. Germline CDR1 is SQVTM and CDR2 is ANQGSEA. CDR3 region: CSVNDNGELFF. The CDR3 coding sequence is TGCAGCGTTAATGACAACGGGGAGCTGTTTTTT.

The V gene is TRBV4-1, the J gene TRBJ2-7; possibly TRBD1 or TRBD2 for D (6 bases each). CDR1 MGHRA and CDR2 YSYEKL come from the germline V gene. Trimming pared 4 bases from V and 4 bases from J, leaving 17 bases between. This CDR3 comprises 15 residues. CDR3 region: CASSPSSGEVYEQYF. CDR3 DNA sequence: TGCGCCAGCAGCCCCTCCTCAGGGGAGGTGTACGAGCAGTACTTC.

Written as DNA, the CDR3 is TGTGCCAGTTCCCGTGAGTTGGGAGACTATGGCTACACCTTC. Encoded protein: CASSRELGDYGYTF. This chain connects TRBV19 to TRBJ1-2; no firm D call. There are 14 residues in the CDR3. Trimming stripped 8 bases from V and 3 bases from J, with 16 bases between. Germline CDR1 is LNHDA and CDR2 is SQIVND (reference sequence).